This T cell receptor beta chain was captured in a study of shared clonotypes between healthy human individuals (dated by TCRdb to 2018 to 2020). For the study in its entirety: A couple of women and three men aged 18 to 49 years were included in the cohort. Leukapheresis yielded between about 0.8 and 8.9 billion PBMCs per donor. To estimate repertoire size and how much clonotype sharing occurs between individuals, the study deeply sequenced the blood TCR repertoires of roughly 5 healthy adults. For each donor, CD4 naive and CD4 memory were each run on three plates, CD8 naive on two plates, and CD8 memory on one plate. To increase sequencing depth and limit assay-specific biases, TCR repertoire library preparation and sequencing were carried out by different laboratories using diverse techniques. The study at large found these results: Sampling was restricted to blood, and TCR repertoires in tissue are likely to differ from TCR repertoires in blood. Roughly 5.2% of naive CD4, around 3.5% of naive CD8, roughly 2.4% of memory CD4, and about 0.4% of memory CD8 clonotypes were shared across several donors. Incomplete sequencing was indicated by rarefaction of sorted-subset datasets, despite the large sequencing depth. Based on pairwise subsampling, the degree of clonotype sharing among donors was expected to be affected by sequencing depth. Compared with non-shared clonotypes, the clonotypes found in all four sorted-subset donors had higher generation probabilities. Larger estimated clonotype richness was generally found for naive subsets than for memory subsets. The genetic and exposure-history diversity represented was limited by the small number of donors.

The CDR3 has 14 amino acids, counting the end cysteine and phenylalanine. The kept DNA is CDR3 alone, 42 bases in frame from the first base. Sequences SGDLS (CDR1) and YYNGEE (CDR2) are obtained from the germline V gene. Ends trimmed: V by 1 base, J by 4 bases; bases unmatched to a gene: 4. Using the deep immunoSEQ assay, TCR CDR3 regions were amplified from genomic DNA by multiplex PCR. Extracted genomic DNA from each cell subset was spread evenly across all wells of several immunoSEQ 96-well plates, with each plate serving as a replicate. For sorted subsets, each replicate PCR was loaded with around 200 ng genomic DNA, equivalent to 25,000 to 35,000 T cell genomes. The purified libraries were quantified using a Qubit 3.0 fluorometer, sized with a Bioanalyzer 2100, and then quantified again using the KAPA Library Quantification kit. Each immunoSEQ 96-well plate was sequenced on its own single-read 150-cycle Illumina NextSeq 550 flow cell. In the original analysis: The immunoSEQ output contained only junctional sequences without quality scores, so filtering could not match that applied to full-length reads. To assign V/J genes and CDR3, sequences were annotated against IMGT germline references using PyIR, a Python wrapper for IgBLAST v1.9. Reads were removed for weak V/J assignments (E-value above 1e-6), missing CDR3, stop codons, out-of-frame junctions, or ambiguous translated residues. V3J clonotypes were defined by identical inferred V gene, J gene, and CDR3 amino acid sequence. To compute the percentage overlap between repertoires, the number of shared unique clonotypes was divided by the size of the smaller repertoire. Repertoire richness was assessed with RTK rarefaction, the Chao1 estimator, and Recon v2.1 estimates of unobserved clonotypes. Generation probabilities were computed with OLGA for all TCRbeta clonotypes obtained by the gDNA method from several donors. Sourced from immuneACCESS, this table was stored by TCRdb with only in-frame sequences that have V and J called. A share of the clones is absent; for the studies checked, an unresolved V gene accounts for under half, and the remainder has no known explanation. V and J calls and clone size follow that table, whereas D and trimming were derived from the DNA. The sample has over 2,000,000 clones on record, around 93% of them singletons. Less than 2% of the sample is held by the ten biggest clonotypes.

Concerning this clone itself: Its antigen remains unidentified. The record has no base qualities; no much larger clone is one base away.

CD8 naive samples were CD45RO-negative cells positively selected for CCR7, giving a CD45RA+CCR7+ population that excluded TemRA cells. Healthy HIV-negative adults with no recently reported acute infections or vaccinations were included as donors. Every donor was a Caucasian adult living in Nashville, Tennessee, USA. Blood was collected by leukapheresis, and PBMCs were isolated by Ficoll-Histopaque density gradient centrifugation and then cryopreserved in liquid nitrogen vapor phase. Analytical flow cytometry was used to check the purity and quantity of every magnetically sorted T cell population. Genomic DNA was isolated from every sorted fraction and measured by UV absorbance on a Nanodrop 2000c.

Sequencing input: naive CD8+ T cells from PBMCs. The cell subset or site label for this specimen denotes: CD45RA+CCR7+. The chain employs TRBV9 and TRBJ1-2; 7 nucleotides in the junction match TRBD1. This receptor was identified in a man between 18 and 29 years old in good health. Some clones in this sample may be carry-over from other donors' samples. The sequenced DNA: TGTGCCAGCAGCGTACAGGGACAGAGCTATGGCTACACCTTC. Its protein is CASSVQGQSYGYTF.